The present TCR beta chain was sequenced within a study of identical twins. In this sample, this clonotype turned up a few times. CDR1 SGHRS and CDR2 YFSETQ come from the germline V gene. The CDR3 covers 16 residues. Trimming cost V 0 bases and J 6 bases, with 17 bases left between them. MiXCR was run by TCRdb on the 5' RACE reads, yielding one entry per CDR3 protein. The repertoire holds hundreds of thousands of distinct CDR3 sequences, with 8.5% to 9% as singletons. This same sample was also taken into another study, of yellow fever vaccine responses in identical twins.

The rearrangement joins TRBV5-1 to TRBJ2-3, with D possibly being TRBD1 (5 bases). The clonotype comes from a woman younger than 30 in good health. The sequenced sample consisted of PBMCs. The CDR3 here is CASSLAAGLGMDTQYF. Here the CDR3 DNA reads TGCGCCAGCAGCTTGGCCGCAGGGCTAGGAATGGATACGCAGTATTTT.